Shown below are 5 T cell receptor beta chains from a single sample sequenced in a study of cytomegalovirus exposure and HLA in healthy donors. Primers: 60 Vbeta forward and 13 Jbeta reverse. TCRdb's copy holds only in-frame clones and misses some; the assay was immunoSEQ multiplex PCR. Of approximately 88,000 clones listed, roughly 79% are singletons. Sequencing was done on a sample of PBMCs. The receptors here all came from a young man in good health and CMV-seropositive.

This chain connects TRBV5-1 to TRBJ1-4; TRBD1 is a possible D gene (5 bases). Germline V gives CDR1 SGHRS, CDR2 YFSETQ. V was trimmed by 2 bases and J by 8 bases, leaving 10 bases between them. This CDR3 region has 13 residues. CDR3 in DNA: TGCGCCAGCAGCTTAGGAAGACAGGAAAAACTGTTTTTT. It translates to CASSLGRQEKLFF. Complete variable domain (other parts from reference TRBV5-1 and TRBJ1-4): KAGVTQTPRYLIKTRGQQVTLSCSPISGHRSVSWYQQTPGQGLQFLFEYFSETQRNKGNFPGRFSGRQFSNSRSEMNVSTLELGDSALYLCASSLGRQEKLFFGSGTQLSVL.

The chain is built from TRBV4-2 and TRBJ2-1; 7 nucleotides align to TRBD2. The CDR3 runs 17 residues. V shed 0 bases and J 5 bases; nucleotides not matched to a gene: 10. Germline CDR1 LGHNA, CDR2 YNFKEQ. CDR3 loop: CASSQDLGGGRNNEQFF. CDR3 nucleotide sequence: TGTGCCAGCAGCCAAGATTTGGGGGGAGGGCGGAACAATGAGCAGTTCTTC.

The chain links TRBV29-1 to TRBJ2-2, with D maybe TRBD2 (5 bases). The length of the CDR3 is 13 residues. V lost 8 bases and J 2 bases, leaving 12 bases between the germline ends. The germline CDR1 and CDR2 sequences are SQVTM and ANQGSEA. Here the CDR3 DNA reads TGCAGCACCCGGGATCCTAACACCGGGGAGCTGTTTTTT. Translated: CSTRDPNTGELFF.

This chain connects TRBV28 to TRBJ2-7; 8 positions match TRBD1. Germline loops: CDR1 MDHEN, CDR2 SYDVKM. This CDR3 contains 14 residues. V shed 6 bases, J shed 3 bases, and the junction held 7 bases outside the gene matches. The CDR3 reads CASSRQGNYYEQYF. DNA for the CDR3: TGTGCCAGCAGCAGACAGGGGAACTACTACGAGCAGTACTTC.

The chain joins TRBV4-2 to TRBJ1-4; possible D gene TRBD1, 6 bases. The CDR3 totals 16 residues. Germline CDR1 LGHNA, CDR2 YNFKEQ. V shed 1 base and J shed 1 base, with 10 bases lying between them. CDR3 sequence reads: CASSQVQGQTNEKLFF. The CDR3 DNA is TGTGCCAGCAGCCAAGTTCAGGGGCAAACTAATGAAAAACTGTTTTTT.